Below are 18 T cell receptor beta chains sequenced from a single sample in a study of blood T cells in healthy people across ages. With a J-beta primer mix and a sample-barcoded 5' primer, a second PCR ran roughly 6 to 11 cycles. A single record per CDR3 protein comes from TCRdb applying MiXCR to the 5' RACE reads. The table lists roughly 830,000 distinct CDR3 sequences, about 59% of them singletons. Material: blood. These receptors all stem from a man under 40 in good health.

The V call is TRBV9, the J call TRBJ2-5; maybe TRBD2 (7 bases). The CDR3 extends over 16 amino acids. CDR1 and CDR2 (germline): SGDLS, YYNGEE. The V end lost 3 bases, the J end lost 5 bases, and 20 bases lay between the germline ends. CDR3 protein: CASSDPGGPQMETQYF. Here the CDR3 DNA reads TGTGCCAGCAGCGACCCGGGGGGCCCTCAAATGGAGACCCAGTACTTC.

The gene calls are TRBV27 and TRBJ2-5; the D gene is possibly TRBD2 (6 bases). CDR1 and CDR2 from the germline V gene are MNHEY and SMNVEV (reference sequence). The CDR3 is 15 residues long. Trimming cost V 2 bases and J 0 bases, with 10 bases left between them. In nucleotides, the CDR3 is TGTGCCAGCAGTTTAGCGGGGAAGTACCAAGAGACCCAGTACTTC. Its protein product is CASSLAGKYQETQYF.

The J gene is TRBJ1-4, the V gene TRBV9, with D possibly being TRBD1 (6 bases). Germline V CDR1 and CDR2: SGDLS, YYNGEE. Between the trimmed V and J ends, which lost 2 bases and 3 bases, there was a span of 14 bases. This CDR3 has 16 residues. CDR3: CASSVNRGGANEKLFF. The CDR3 DNA follows: TGTGCCAGCAGCGTGAACCGAGGGGGGGCTAATGAAAAACTGTTTTTT.

This clonotype was recorded only once. The chain links TRBV5-5 to TRBJ1-5; no clear D gene. CDR1 and CDR2 (germline): SGHKS, YYEKEE (reference sequence). The CDR3 runs to 13 residues. V lost 4 bases, J lost 7 bases, and 12 bases lay in between. In DNA form, the CDR3 reads TGTGCCAGCAGCCTTCTTACCGGCCAGCCCCAGCATTTT. It is translated as CASSLLTGQPQHF.

V usage is TRBV7-9 and J usage is TRBJ2-3; 7 nucleotides agree with TRBD1. V was pared by 6 bases and J by 0 bases, with 12 bases of the junction left unmatched. The CDR3 is made up of 17 amino acids. The germline gives CDR1 SEHNR, CDR2 FQNEAQ (reference sequence). DNA of the CDR3: TGTGCCAGCAGAGGTGGGACAGTGAACCCTAGCACAGATACGCAGTATTTT. This translates into CASRGGTVNPSTDTQYF.

This clonotype was seen only a few times. V is TRBV29-1 and J is TRBJ2-3; 10 nucleotides agree with TRBD2. Germline-derived CDR1 and CDR2 are SQVTM and ANQGSEA. This CDR3 region has 13 residues. Trimming cost V 6 bases and J 5 bases; bases outside gene matches: 5. In DNA form, the CDR3 reads TGCAGCGTCGGGACTAGCGCTAAAGATACGCAGTATTTT. Translated, it gives CSVGTSAKDTQYF.

The chain's CDR3 is CASSLHSGFEYEQYF. Written as DNA, the CDR3 is TGTGCCAGCAGTTTACATTCTGGTTTTGAGTACGAGCAGTACTTC. The V gene is TRBV12-3 or TRBV12-4, the J gene TRBJ2-7; D gene unclear. V was pared by 2 bases and J by 4 bases, with 15 bases between. The CDR3 length is 15 residues.

The chain combines TRBV25-1 with TRBJ2-5, with 8 bases fitting TRBD2. V gave up 6 bases and J gave up 0 bases; unmatched junction bases: 12. Germline values: CDR1 MGHDK, CDR2 SYGVNS. The CDR3 has 17 amino acids. Here the CDR3 DNA reads TGTGCCAGCAGCCCAGTGGCGGGGGGACCGTACCAAGAGACCCAGTACTTC. It specifies CASSPVAGGPYQETQYF.

The chain couples TRBV20-1 to TRBJ2-7; 8 nucleotides line up with TRBD1. The J call may be mistaken, given a closer DNA end match to TRBJ2-5. The CDR3 sequence is 12 residues long. CDR1 is DFQATT and CDR2 is SNEGSKA in the germline V gene (reference sequence). CDR3: CSARGDRQTQYF. DNA of the CDR3: TGCAGTGCTAGAGGGGACAGGCAGACCCAGTACTTC.

The CDR3 protein is CASSPAVTQRNIQYF. CDR3 sequence (DNA): TGTGCCAGCAGCCCCGCAGTTACCCAGAGAAACATTCAGTACTTC. This sequence joins TRBV6-6 and TRBJ2-4; unclear D gene. The CDR3 length is 15 residues. V shed 6 bases and J shed 6 bases, with 18 bases lying between them. Germline CDR1 and CDR2: MNHNY and SVGAGI (reference sequence).

The gene calls are TRBV28 and TRBJ2-7; 12 nucleotides align to TRBD1. Trimming at V came to 6 bases and at J to 6 bases, leaving 6 bases not matched to a gene. There are 14 residues in the CDR3. Germline V lookup: CDR1 MDHEN, CDR2 SYDVKM. CDR3 sequence reads: CASRSPGQGAEQYF. The CDR3 DNA reads as TGTGCCAGCAGATCCCCGGGACAGGGGGCCGAGCAGTACTTC.

The chain uses TRBV6-5 and TRBJ2-1; the D is unclear. Germline V lookup: CDR1 MNHEY, CDR2 SVGAGI. CDR3 length: 13 residues. The V gene lost 4 bases and the J gene lost 3 bases, with 7 bases spanning the gap. The CDR3 loop reads CASSSSNYNEQFF. The CDR3 DNA reads as TGTGCCAGCAGTTCGTCCAACTACAATGAGCAGTTCTTC.

This clonotype came up a few times. The CDR3 loop is CASRPGRGSSYNSPLHF. For the CDR3, the DNA is TGTGCCAGCAGGCCCGGCAGAGGGAGCTCCTATAATTCACCCCTCCACTTT. The gene calls are TRBV12-3 or TRBV12-4 and TRBJ1-6; D unclear. Deletions cut 6 bases from V and 0 bases from J, with 15 bases between. There are 17 residues in the CDR3.

V and J are TRBV6-2 or TRBV6-3 and TRBJ1-5; 9 bases agree with TRBD1. Looked up from germline, CDR1 is MNHEY and CDR2 is SVGEGT. Germline trimming cut 4 bases from V and 3 bases from J; bases unmatched to any gene: 4. The CDR3 runs 15 residues. CDR3 amino acids: CASSWDRVTNQPQHF. CDR3 nucleotides: TGTGCCAGCAGTTGGGACAGGGTGACCAATCAGCCCCAGCATTTT.

V and J are TRBV9 and TRBJ2-2, with D perhaps TRBD2 (5 bases). Germline CDR1 SGDLS, CDR2 YYNGEE. Deletions cut 0 bases from V and 5 bases from J, with 8 bases between. CDR3 length equals 14 residues. The CDR3 sequence: CASSVGERTGELFF. CDR3 DNA sequence: TGTGCCAGCAGCGTAGGGGAGCGAACCGGGGAGCTGTTTTTT.

The gene calls are TRBV9 and TRBJ1-4; TRBD1 matches 7 bases. This CDR3 has 14 amino acids. From germline, CDR1 is SGDLS and CDR2 YYNGEE. The trim removed 2 bases at V and 4 bases at J, leaving 2 bases unmatched. Here the CDR3 reads CASSVGQSNEKLFF. CDR3 DNA: TGTGCCAGCAGCGTGGGACAGAGTAATGAAAAACTGTTTTTT.

The V call is TRBV29-1, the J call TRBJ2-5; D tentatively reads TRBD1 or TRBD2 (6 bases each). The DNA matches TRBJ2-7 better at its end, which makes the J call doubtful. CDR1 and CDR2 from the germline V gene are SQVTM and ANQGSEA. There are 14 residues in the CDR3. The DNA of the CDR3 is TGCAGCGTTGTACCGGGGGCCCTTTTCTACGAGCAGTACTTC. Translating it yields CSVVPGALFYEQYF.

This clonotype was detected once. The chain has TRBV20-1 and TRBJ2-3; 9 bases map to TRBD2. CDR3 length: 15 amino acids. From germline, CDR1 is DFQATT and CDR2 SNEGSKA (reference sequence). V lost 5 bases, J lost 6 bases, and 12 bases stayed unmatched. CDR3 region: CSAPSSGGPRDTQYF. CDR3 sequence (DNA): TGCAGTGCTCCCTCGAGCGGGGGGCCTCGGGATACGCAGTATTTT.